The 7 T cell receptor beta chains presented below share a single source sample, sequenced in a study of long-term antiretroviral therapy in people with HIV. Researchers ran immunoSEQ v3.0 at survey level. Generated by immunoSEQ multiplex PCR, the TCRdb table keeps only in-frame clones and is missing some. The sample records about 28,000 clones, around 83% being singletons. The sample in question was unsorted PBMCs, obtained 0.4 years after starting antiretroviral therapy. These receptors came from a man in his late teens or twenties with HIV.

This chain links TRBV4-3 with TRBJ2-7, with a weak D call TRBD2 (6 bases). The CDR3 runs to 15 residues. Germline lookup yields CDR1 LGHNA and CDR2 YSLEER. Trimming removed 3 bases at V and 0 bases at J, with 12 bases between. CDR3 DNA: TGCGCCAGCAGCCACTCCCGGGAGCCCTCCTACGAGCAGTACTTC. Its protein product is CASSHSREPSYEQYF.

The chain has TRBV5-1 and TRBJ2-7; 8 bases are a match to TRBD1. The V and J ends lost 4 bases and 4 bases, in that order; junction bases with no gene match: 7. The CDR3 loop spans 14 amino acids. Germline loops: CDR1 SGHRS, CDR2 YFSETQ. CDR3 sequence: CASSPGQAGYEQYF. CDR3 coding DNA: TGCGCCAGCAGCCCGGGACAGGCGGGTTACGAGCAGTACTTC.

The chain has TRBV7-6 and TRBJ2-1, with unresolved D. CDR1 is SGHVS, CDR2 FNYEAQ, per germline. The V end was cut by 0 bases, the J end by 4 bases, with 10 bases between. The CDR3 covers 15 residues. The CDR3 reads CASSLALGLYNEQFF. Here the CDR3 DNA reads TGTGCCAGCAGCTTAGCGCTCGGCCTATACAATGAGCAGTTCTTC. The full variable domain, in which reference TRBV7-6 and TRBJ2-1 provide the parts outside the CDR3, is GAGVSQSPRYKVTKRGQDVALRCDPISGHVSLYWYRQALGQGPEFLTYFNYEAQQDKSGLPNDRFSAERPEGSISTLTIQRTEQRDSAMYRCASSLALGLYNEQFFGPGTRLTVL.

Details on this clone: The sample holds other DNA sequences that translate to the same CDR3. The V call is TRBV19, the J call TRBJ2-7; no definite D call. The CDR3 covers 14 residues. V lost 6 bases and J lost 0, with 12 bases in between. Looked up from germline, CDR1 is LNHDA and CDR2 is SQIVND (reference sequence). The chain's CDR3 is CASSLTLYSYEQYF. The CDR3 bases are TGTGCCAGTAGCCTTACGCTGTACTCCTACGAGCAGTACTTC.

This clone was recorded only once. The chain combines TRBV28 with TRBJ2-2, with D perhaps TRBD1 (6 bases). The CDR3 length is 15 residues. V dropped 4 bases and J dropped 4 bases, with 13 bases sitting between them. Germline values: CDR1 MDHEN, CDR2 SYDVKM. Here the CDR3 reads CASSYPVGGTGELFF. The CDR3 DNA follows: TGTGCCAGCAGTTACCCGGTAGGGGGCACCGGGGAGCTGTTTTTT.

This clone was counted a few times. This CDR3 is CASWGVGVEQYF. For the CDR3, the DNA is TGTGCCAGTTGGGGCGTGGGGGTCGAGCAGTACTTC. V gene TRBV11-2 combines with J gene TRBJ2-7, with D perhaps assigned TRBD1 or TRBD2 (5 bases each). Looked up from germline, CDR1 is SGHAT and CDR2 is FQNNGV. The CDR3 spans 12 residues. V lost 9 bases, J lost 6 bases, and 15 bases lay in between.

The chain employs TRBV11-3 and TRBJ2-3; D is tentatively TRBD1 or TRBD2 (6 bases each). Germline V CDR1 and CDR2: SGHNT, YENEEA. The CDR3 totals 15 residues. Trimming shortened V by 0 bases and J by 2 bases, and 9 bases separated the two germline ends. CDR3 loop: CASSLEGGSTDTQYF. In DNA, the CDR3 is TGTGCCAGCAGCTTAGAAGGGGGGTCCACAGATACGCAGTATTTT. Looking up the rest from reference TRBV11-3 and TRBJ2-3 gives the full variable domain: EAGVVQSPRYKIIEKKQPVAFWCNPISGHNTLYWYLQNLGQGPELLIRYENEEAVDDSQLPKDRFSAERLKGVDSTLKIQPAELGDSAVYLCASSLEGGSTDTQYFGPGTRLTVL.